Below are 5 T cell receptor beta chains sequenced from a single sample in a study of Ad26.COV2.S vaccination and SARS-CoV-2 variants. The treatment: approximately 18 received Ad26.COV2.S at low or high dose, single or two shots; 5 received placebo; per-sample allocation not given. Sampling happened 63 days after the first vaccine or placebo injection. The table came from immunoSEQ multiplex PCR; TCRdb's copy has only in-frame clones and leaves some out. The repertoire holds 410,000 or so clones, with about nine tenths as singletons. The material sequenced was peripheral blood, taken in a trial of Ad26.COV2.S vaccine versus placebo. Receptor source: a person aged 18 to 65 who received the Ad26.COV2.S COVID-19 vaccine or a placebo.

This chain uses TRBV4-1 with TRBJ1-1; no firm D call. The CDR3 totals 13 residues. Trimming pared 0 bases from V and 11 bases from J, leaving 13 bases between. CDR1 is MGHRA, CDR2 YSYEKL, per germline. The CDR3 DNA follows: TGCGCCAGCAGCCAAGATCGTGGAGGTGAGGCTTTCTTT. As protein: CASSQDRGGEAFF.

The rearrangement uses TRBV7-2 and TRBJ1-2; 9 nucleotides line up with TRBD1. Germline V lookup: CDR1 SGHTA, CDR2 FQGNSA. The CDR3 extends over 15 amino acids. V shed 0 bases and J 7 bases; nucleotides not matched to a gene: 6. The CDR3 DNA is TGTGCCAGCAGCTTAGCGTCTACAGGGGGCCTTGGCTACACCTTC. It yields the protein CASSLASTGGLGYTF.

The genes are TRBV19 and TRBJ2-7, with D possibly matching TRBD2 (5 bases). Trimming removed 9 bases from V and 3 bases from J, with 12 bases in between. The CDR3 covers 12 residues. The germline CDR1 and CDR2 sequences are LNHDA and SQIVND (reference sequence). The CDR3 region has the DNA TGTGCCAGCGAGGACTCGAACTACGAGCAGTACTTC. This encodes CASEDSNYEQYF.

Here the CDR3 reads CASGAAGQETQYF. For the CDR3, the DNA is TGTGCCAGCGGTGCCGCGGGGCAAGAGACCCAGTACTTC. The rearrangement links TRBV27 to TRBJ2-5; perhaps TRBD2 as D (6 bases). Germline loops: CDR1 MNHEY, CDR2 SMNVEV (reference sequence). Deletions cut 8 bases from V and 2 bases from J, with 12 bases between. CDR3 size: 13 residues.

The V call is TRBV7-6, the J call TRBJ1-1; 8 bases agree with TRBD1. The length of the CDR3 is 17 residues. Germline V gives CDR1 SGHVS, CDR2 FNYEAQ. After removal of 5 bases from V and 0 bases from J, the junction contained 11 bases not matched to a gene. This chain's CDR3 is CASSAQGARTMNTEAFF. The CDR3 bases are TGTGCCAGCAGCGCCCAGGGGGCGCGCACCATGAACACTGAAGCTTTCTTT. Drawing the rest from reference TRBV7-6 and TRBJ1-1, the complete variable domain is GAGVSQSPRYKVTKRGQDVALRCDPISGHVSLYWYRQALGQGPEFLTYFNYEAQQDKSGLPNDRFSAERPEGSISTLTIQRTEQRDSAMYRCASSAQGARTMNTEAFFGQGTRLTVV.